This TCR beta chain was obtained from a study of cytomegalovirus exposure and HLA in healthy donors. The wider study: The study's early data release held 80 million to 95 million unique TCRs from HLA-typed donors. Study-wide results and limits: About 90% or about 30% of the time was how often most TCR beta V segments were productive, according to an earlier analysis. Accounts indicate the classifier identified cytomegalovirus status with strong specificity and sensitivity.

Both 60 Vbeta primers and 13 Jbeta primers went into the PCR. Method: immunoSEQ multiplex PCR; TCRdb's copy keeps in-frame clones and lacks some. Of about 270,000 clones listed, under 80% were seen once; the top ten hold 2% to 2.5%. As regards this clone: Its specificity is unknown.

Sequencing input: PBMCs. The receptor was derived from a female donor in good health and CMV-seronegative.

The CDR3, as DNA: TGTGCCAGCAGCGTAGACGGGAACACTGAAGCTTTCTTT. It encodes CASSVDGNTEAFF. This rearrangement joins TRBV9 to TRBJ1-1, with D uncertain. Trimming took 0 bases from V and 1 from J, leaving 4 bases between them. From germline, CDR1 is SGDLS and CDR2 YYNGEE. CDR3 length: 13 residues.